The rows below give T cell receptor beta chains drawn from one sample of a study of blood T cell repertoires in COVID-19. Assay: immunoSEQ multiplex PCR; the TCRdb copy retains only in-frame clones and omits some. Here the sample spans about 190,000 clones, 78% being singletons. The sequenced sample consisted of peripheral blood. The receptors here all came from a woman of 80 years or more with active or convalescent COVID-19. Each CDR3 is given with its conserved first and last residue. The D gene is left open where the match is weak. Clone sizes are given selectively: once, few, many, or a class where the clone is expanded.

V gene: TRBV6-2/TRBV6-3; J gene: TRBJ2-7; CDR3 length: 15; clone size: .; D gene: .; CDR3 DNA: TGTGCCAGCAGCAACATGGGCTATCAAAGGAACGAGCAGTACTTC; CDR3 protein: CASSNMGYQRNEQYF
V gene: TRBV3-1/TRBV3-2; J gene: TRBJ1-3; CDR3 length: 14; clone size: .; D gene: TRBD1; CDR3 DNA: TGTGCCAGCAGCCCTACAGGGGCTGGAAACACCATATATTTT; CDR3 protein: CASSPTGAGNTIYF
V gene: TRBV25-1; J gene: TRBJ2-7; CDR3 length: 12; clone size: .; D gene: .; CDR3 DNA: TGTGCCAGCACCAGTCGCTCCTACGAGCAGTACTTC; CDR3 protein: CASTSRSYEQYF
V gene: TRBV28; J gene: TRBJ2-7; CDR3 length: 15; clone size: .; D gene: TRBD1; CDR3 DNA: TGTGCCAGCAGTTCCCGGGACAGGGACCTAGGGGAGCAGTACTTC; CDR3 protein: CASSSRDRDLGEQYF
V gene: TRBV5-5; J gene: TRBJ2-5; CDR3 length: 14; clone size: .; D gene: .; CDR3 DNA: TGTGCCAGCAGCTTTGGTCAGGTCCAAGAGACCCAGTACTTC; CDR3 protein: CASSFGQVQETQYF
V gene: TRBV3-1/TRBV3-2; J gene: TRBJ2-3; CDR3 length: 13; clone size: .; D gene: .; CDR3 DNA: TGTGCCAGCAGAGCAGTAGGAGGAGATACGCAGTATTTT; CDR3 protein: CASRAVGGDTQYF
V gene: TRBV5-4; J gene: TRBJ2-3; CDR3 length: 15; clone size: .; D gene: .; CDR3 DNA: TGTGCCAGCAGCTTGCTACAGGGAGATGTAGATACGCAGTATTTT; CDR3 protein: CASSLLQGDVDTQYF
V gene: TRBV4-1; J gene: TRBJ2-5; CDR3 length: 14; clone size: .; D gene: TRBD1; CDR3 DNA: TGCGCCAGCAGCCAGACAGGGTTGCGGGAGACCCAGTACTTC; CDR3 protein: CASSQTGLRETQYF
V gene: TRBV3-1/TRBV3-2; J gene: TRBJ2-2; CDR3 length: 16; clone size: .; D gene: .; CDR3 DNA: TGTGCCAGCAGCCAAGTTAAACCGATATCGGGCGGGGAGCTGTTTTTT; CDR3 protein: CASSQVKPISGGELFF
V gene: TRBV7-9; J gene: TRBJ1-1; CDR3 length: 14; clone size: once; D gene: .; CDR3 DNA: TGTGCCAGCAGCTTGCAAGGGGTTAACATGGAAGCTTTCTTT; CDR3 protein: CASSLQGVNMEAFF
V gene: TRBV21-1; J gene: TRBJ1-1; CDR3 length: 17; clone size: .; D gene: .; CDR3 DNA: TGTGCCAGCAGCAAAGGCGCTGGGGGGCCGGGGAGGGGTGAAGCTTTCTTT; CDR3 protein: CASSKGAGGPGRGEAFF
V gene: TRBV18; J gene: TRBJ2-3; CDR3 length: 17; clone size: .; D gene: TRBD2; CDR3 DNA: TGTGCCAGCTCACCATTTCGCGCGGGGGGTCGCACAGATACGCAGTATTTT; CDR3 protein: CASSPFRAGGRTDTQYF
V gene: TRBV19; J gene: TRBJ2-2; CDR3 length: 15; clone size: .; D gene: TRBD1; CDR3 DNA: TGTGCCAGTAGTAGGGGACAGGGACCGCTTGGGGAGCTGTTTTTT; CDR3 protein: CASSRGQGPLGELFF
V gene: TRBV7-8; J gene: TRBJ1-3; CDR3 length: 18; clone size: once; D gene: TRBD1; CDR3 DNA: TGTGCCAGCAGCTTAGCGATTTCGACAGGGTGGGCTGGAAACACCATATATTTT; CDR3 protein: CASSLAISTGWAGNTIYF
V gene: TRBV28; J gene: TRBJ1-2; CDR3 length: 14; clone size: few; D gene: .; CDR3 DNA: TGTGCCAGCAGTTTAAACGCCCGGGGTTTGGGCTACACCTTC; CDR3 protein: CASSLNARGLGYTF
V gene: TRBV19; J gene: TRBJ1-2; CDR3 length: 13; clone size: .; D gene: TRBD1; CDR3 DNA: TGTGCCAGTAGTATCCACAGGGGGCAAGGCTACACCTTC; CDR3 protein: CASSIHRGQGYTF
V gene: TRBV3-1/TRBV3-2; J gene: TRBJ1-2; CDR3 length: 15; clone size: .; D gene: TRBD1; CDR3 DNA: TGTGCCAGCAGCCATCGTGGACAGGGAAGCTATGGCTACACCTTC; CDR3 protein: CASSHRGQGSYGYTF
V gene: TRBV28; J gene: TRBJ1-5; CDR3 length: 16; clone size: .; D gene: TRBD1; CDR3 DNA: TGTGCCAGCAGAGAGACAGGGGTCTATAGCAATCAGCCCCAGCATTTT; CDR3 protein: CASRETGVYSNQPQHF
V gene: TRBV18; J gene: TRBJ2-2; CDR3 length: 15; clone size: .; D gene: TRBD1; CDR3 DNA: TGTGCCAGCTCACCGCGGCAGGGGGCAATCGGGGAGCTGTTTTTT; CDR3 protein: CASSPRQGAIGELFF